These 3 T cell receptor beta chains were sequenced from one sample in a study of T-cell memory formation after mild COVID-19. TCRdb reanalysed the 5' RACE reads using MiXCR and keeps one entry per CDR3 protein. The table includes under 300,000 distinct CDR3 sequences, approximately 19% detected once. The sequenced sample consisted of PBMCs or a T cell subset sorted from them (not recorded which). These receptors all come from a man aged 18 to 29 who had mild COVID-19 (a few samples of this study predate the infection). Cell type and time point are not known.

V usage is TRBV29-1 and J usage is TRBJ2-3; D not certain. V gave up 3 bases and J gave up 4 bases, with 5 bases separating them. CDR1 and CDR2 from the germline V gene are SQVTM and ANQGSEA. CDR3 length equals 11 residues. CDR3 DNA: TGCAGCGTTGATATGTCAGATACGCAGTATTTT. It codes for CSVDMSDTQYF.

This clonotype has just a few counts. The chain has TRBV29-1 and TRBJ1-3; D call uncertain. Germline V gene sequence: CDR1 SQVTM, CDR2 ANQGSEA. V was cut by 6 bases and J by 0 bases, with 3 bases left in between. The CDR3 covers 11 residues. As DNA, the CDR3 is TGCAGCGTGCGCTCTGGAAACACCATATATTTT. Encoded protein: CSVRSGNTIYF.

This clonotype was seen ten or more times. This chain uses TRBV24-1 with TRBJ1-3; D gene unclear. From germline, CDR1 is KGHDR and CDR2 SFDVKD. Trimming took 9 bases from V and 5 from J, leaving 25 bases between them. The CDR3 has 17 amino acids. CDR3 nucleotide sequence: TGTGCCACCCCCGGCCGCGTTGCGACGCTCTGGAGAAACACCATATATTTT. Translation gives CATPGRVATLWRNTIYF.